The T cell receptor (beta chain) described here comes from a study of CD8 T cells in Susac syndrome. RNA totalling about 0.5 to 1 ug underwent reverse transcription with random hexamers. From the immunoSEQ multiplex PCR reads, TCRdb called clonotypes with MiXCR, one entry per CDR3 protein. Here the sample spans about 280,000 distinct CDR3 sequences, 70% to 90% being singletons. Germline CDR1 and CDR2: SEHNR and FQNEAQ (reference sequence). The CDR3 is 15 amino acids. V was trimmed by 5 bases and J by 3 bases, leaving 13 bases between them. The origin of this receptor is a human donor with multiple sclerosis. The sequenced material came from CD8+ T cells from PBMCs. V gene TRBV7-9 combines with J gene TRBJ2-2; D is unresolved. The CDR3 sequence: CASSEILVDTGELFF. For the CDR3, the DNA is TGTGCCAGCAGCGAGATCCTGGTCGACACCGGGGAGCTGTTTTTT.